This TCR beta chain was identified in a study of blood T cell repertoires in COVID-19. Looking at the study overall: Samples taken during acute and convalescent COVID-19 were collected in the United States, Italy and Spain. The cDNA or gDNA used as material had been derived from T cells, B-cell-depleted T cells, or PBMCs.

In the authors' workflow: Amplification of reference gene primers provided the estimated nucleated cell counts. Profiling relied on immunoSEQ multiplex PCR, and the TCRdb table lists in-frame clones only, not all of them. V and J calls plus clone size are reproduced from that table; the DNA served to infer D and trimming. The sample has 75,000 to 100,000 clones; roughly 78% are singletons. Germline CDR1 and CDR2: SGHAT and FQNNGV. V was clipped by 3 bases and J by 0 bases; unmatched bases: 5. The CDR3 covers 18 residues. The J gene is TRBJ2-2, the V gene TRBV11-2, with 12 bases fitting TRBD2. The specimen was peripheral blood. The sequence came from a human donor in a cohort sampled during active COVID-19. The CDR3 reads CASSLRLAGVANTGELFF. The CDR3 DNA is TGTGCCAGCAGCTTGAGACTAGCGGGGGTCGCGAACACCGGGGAGCTGTTTTTT.